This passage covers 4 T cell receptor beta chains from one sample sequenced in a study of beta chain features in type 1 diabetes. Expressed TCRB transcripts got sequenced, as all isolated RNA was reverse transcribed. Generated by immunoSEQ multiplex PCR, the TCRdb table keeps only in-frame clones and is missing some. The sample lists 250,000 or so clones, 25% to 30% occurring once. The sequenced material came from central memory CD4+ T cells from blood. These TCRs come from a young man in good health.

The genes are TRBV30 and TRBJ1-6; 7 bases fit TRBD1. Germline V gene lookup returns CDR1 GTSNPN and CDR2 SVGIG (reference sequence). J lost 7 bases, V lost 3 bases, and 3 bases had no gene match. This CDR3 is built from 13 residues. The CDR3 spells CAWRQGFNSPLHF. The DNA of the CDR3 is TGTGCCTGGAGACAGGGGTTCAATTCACCCCTCCACTTT.

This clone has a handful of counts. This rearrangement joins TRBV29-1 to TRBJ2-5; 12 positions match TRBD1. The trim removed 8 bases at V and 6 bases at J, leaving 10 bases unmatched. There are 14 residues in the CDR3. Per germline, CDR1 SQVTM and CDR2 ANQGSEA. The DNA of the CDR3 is TGCAGCTTCTCCGGGACAGGGGGCTCGAAGACCCAGTACTTC. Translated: CSFSGTGGSKTQYF.

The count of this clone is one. CDR3 sequence: CATRGGDSPLWTSGANVLTF. Here the CDR3 DNA reads TGTGCCACCAGAGGGGGGGACTCCCCCCTTTGGACCTCTGGGGCCAACGTCCTGACTTTC. The rearrangement joins TRBV15 to TRBJ2-6, with a weak D call TRBD2 (7 bases). CDR1 and CDR2 (germline): LNHNV, YYDKDF (reference sequence). The CDR3 consists of 20 residues. V was trimmed by 6 bases and J by 0 bases, leaving 24 bases between them.

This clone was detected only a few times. DNA of the CDR3: TGCAGCGTTGGGGCGGGAGCAATCCAAGAGACCCAGTACTTC. It specifies CSVGAGAIQETQYF. This sequence joins TRBV29-1 and TRBJ2-5, with 7 bases aligning to TRBD2. Trimming removed 4 bases from V and 1 base from J; junction bases left unmatched: 6. Germline CDR1 reads SQVTM; CDR2 reads ANQGSEA. CDR3 length: 14 amino acids.